The 13 T cell receptor beta chains below were found in one sample sequenced in a study of T cell responses to AZD1222 COVID-19 vaccine (dated by TCRdb to the early 2020s). Libraries were built with the immunoSEQ multiplex PCR assay. TCRdb took over this immuneACCESS table, retaining in-frame rearrangements with V and J assigned. Such tables are incomplete; in checked studies, under half of the missing clones stem from an unresolved V gene, and the remainder is unexplained. The sample table shows 250,000 to 300,000 clones, and 90% to 95% are seen once. Of the sample, around 0.58% is held by the ten largest clones. The sample's time point, from its label and the paper: about 28 days (+/-7) after the second vaccine dose. Sequencing used peripheral blood, obtained 28 days after the second AZD1222 dose. The receptors were sampled from an adult who received the AZD1222 COVID-19 vaccine.

This clone was observed a single time. This chain links TRBV2 with TRBJ1-4; possible D gene TRBD1, 5 bases. The germline V gene has CDR1 SNHLY and CDR2 FYNNEI. This CDR3 has 15 residues. V lost 6 bases and J lost 2, with 13 bases in between. For the CDR3, the DNA is TGTGCCAGCAGCGGCAGGGTCGGGACTAATGAAAAACTGTTTTTT. This gives the protein CASSGRVGTNEKLFF.

This chain joins TRBV9 and TRBJ1-1; D is ambiguous. The CDR3 has 15 amino acids. The ends were cut back, 0 bases at V and 1 base at J, with 10 bases in the middle. Per the germline V gene, CDR1 is SGDLS and CDR2 is YYNGEE. The CDR3 DNA reads TGTGCCAGCAGCGTAGGGTACAGCACGAACACTGAAGCTTTCTTT. Amino acid sequence: CASSVGYSTNTEAFF.

The chain carries TRBV3-1 (or the pseudogene TRBV3-2) and TRBJ2-2, with unresolved D. Germline V gene sequence: CDR1 LGHDT, CDR2 YNNKEL (reference sequence). This CDR3 region has 14 residues. Trimming shortened V by 0 bases and J by 6 bases, and 8 bases separated the two germline ends. The CDR3 bases are TGTGCCAGCAGCCAAGATACTATCGCCGGGGAGCTGTTTTTT. Residues: CASSQDTIAGELFF.

This chain uses TRBV7-8 with TRBJ2-7; D unclear. Trimming took off 4 bases at V and 0 bases at J, with 10 bases between the two ends. Germline V lookup: CDR1 SGHVS, CDR2 FQNEAQ. CDR3 size: 14 residues. As DNA, the CDR3 is TGTGCCAGCAGCTATGAGGCCTCCTCCTACGAGCAGTACTTC. Amino acid sequence: CASSYEASSYEQYF.

The rearrangement uses TRBV6-2 or TRBV6-3 and TRBJ2-7; tentative D call: TRBD2 (6 bases). The CDR3 spans 19 residues. The V end was cut by 2 bases, the J end by 0 bases, with 23 bases between. The germline CDR1 and CDR2 sequences are MNHEY and SVGEGT. DNA for the CDR3: TGTGCCAGCAGTTACCCCCGTGCGGGAAAGGGCCATTTCTCCTACGAGCAGTACTTC. This sequence encodes CASSYPRAGKGHFSYEQYF.

The chain carries TRBV18 and TRBJ1-1, with TRBD1 matching over 7 bases. Germline V CDR1 and CDR2: KGHSH, LQKENI. The CDR3 totals 14 residues. The trim removed 1 base at V and 4 bases at J, leaving 3 bases unmatched. The CDR3 DNA is TGTGCCAGCTCACCACTGACAGGGTCCACTGAAGCTTTCTTT. Protein product: CASSPLTGSTEAFF.

The chain has TRBV2 and TRBJ1-1; D ambiguous. The germline CDR1 and CDR2 sequences are SNHLY and FYNNEI. Trimming took 10 bases from V and 1 from J, leaving 13 bases between them. This CDR3 has 13 amino acids. CDR3 DNA: TGTGCCACGTCCGAGGGCGCGAACACTGAAGCTTTCTTT. As protein: CATSEGANTEAFF.

V usage is TRBV4-1 and J usage is TRBJ2-7; D unresolved. CDR1 MGHRA and CDR2 YSYEKL come from the germline V gene. V was shortened by 0 bases and J by 2 bases, with 11 bases between the two germline ends. The CDR3 length is 15 residues. This CDR3 reads CASSQDKESTYEQYF. CDR3 nucleotide sequence: TGCGCCAGCAGCCAAGATAAGGAGTCAACCTACGAGCAGTACTTC.

The rearrangement links TRBV5-1 to TRBJ2-3; the D is unclear. V gave up 4 bases and J gave up 0 bases, with 3 bases separating them. Germline CDR1 and CDR2: SGHRS and YFSETQ. The CDR3 sequence is 12 residues long. The CDR3 region has the DNA TGCGCCAGCAGCGAAAGCACAGATACGCAGTATTTT. Residues: CASSESTDTQYF.

The chain recombines TRBV4-2 with TRBJ2-7; D remains unclear. Trimming took off 3 bases at V and 7 bases at J, with 16 bases between the two ends. This CDR3 region has 14 residues. CDR1 LGHNA and CDR2 YNFKEQ come from the germline V gene. The CDR3 sequence is CASSQAGPAGEQYF. The DNA of the CDR3 is TGTGCCAGCAGCCAGGCCGGGCCCGCTGGGGAGCAGTACTTC.

The V and J genes are TRBV5-1 and TRBJ2-5; D uncertain. The ends were cut back, 2 bases at V and 5 bases at J, with 10 bases in the middle. The CDR3 is 13 residues long. CDR1 and CDR2 (germline): SGHRS, YFSETQ. The DNA of the CDR3 is TGCGCCAGCAGCTTTTGGGGTGGGGAGACCCAGTACTTC. Amino acids: CASSFWGGETQYF.

The rearrangement uses TRBV28 and TRBJ1-5, with D maybe TRBD1 (6 bases). Per germline, CDR1 MDHEN and CDR2 SYDVKM. The CDR3 is made up of 17 amino acids. V was shortened by 7 bases and J by 0 bases, with 19 bases between the two germline ends. Written as DNA, the CDR3 is TGTGCCAGCATTGCAATTCGGGACACCCATAGCAATCAGCCCCAGCATTTT. It encodes CASIAIRDTHSNQPQHF.

The chain combines TRBV9 with TRBJ1-1; 7 bases are shared with TRBD1. Losses at the gene ends were 4 bases for V and 5 bases for J; bases not matched to a gene: 5. The CDR3 spans 13 residues. Per germline, CDR1 SGDLS and CDR2 YYNGEE. The CDR3 region is CASSRTGGTEAFF. The CDR3 bases are TGTGCCAGCAGCCGGACAGGAGGGACTGAAGCTTTCTTT. Drawing the rest from reference TRBV9 and TRBJ1-1, the complete variable domain is DSGVTQTPKHLITATGQRVTLRCSPRSGDLSVYWYQQSLDQGLQFLIQYYNGEERAKGNILERFSAQQFPDLHSELNLSSLELGDSALYFCASSRTGGTEAFFGQGTRLTVV.